The rows below give T cell receptor beta chains drawn from one sample of a study of T-cell reconstitution after alpha-beta-depleted transplantation in children. TCRdb reprocessed the PCR reads with MiXCR, giving one entry per CDR3 protein. Of approximately 1,000,000 distinct CDR3 sequences detected, around 30% appear once; the ten largest clones hold over 25%. The sample here was PBMCs, mostly from graft donor cells, taken 360 days after TCRalphabeta/CD19-depleted stem cell transplant. The receptors come from a boy younger than two who had a stem cell transplant for SCID, so the T cells may come from the graft donor. Both conserved end residues are part of each CDR3. The order of the fields is D gene, clone size, V gene, J gene, CDR3 DNA, CDR3 protein. D genes are given only for firm matches. A clone size is listed for some rows: how often the clone was seen (once, few, many), or a class if it is expanded.

NA	few	TRBV5-1	TRBJ2-3	TGCGCCAGCAGCTTTGGGTCAGGGGCTAGCACAGATACGCAGTATTTT	CASSFGSGASTDTQYF
NA	NA	TRBV4-3	TRBJ2-3	TGCGCCAGCAGCCAAGACCCCCACAGCCTAGTGGGCACAGATACGCAGTATTTT	CASSQDPHSLVGTDTQYF
NA	once	TRBV5-1	TRBJ2-1	TGCGCCAGCAGCTTGGGGACAGTCTACCCCCGATTAGAGTTCTTC	CASSLGTVYPRLEFF
NA	NA	TRBV18	TRBJ2-7	TGTGCCAGCTCATCTATGGGACATTTGGAGCAGTACTTC	CASSSMGHLEQYF
TRBD1	NA	TRBV4-2	TRBJ1-2	TGTGCCAGCAGCCAACCGGGACAGGGTGCTTTTGGCTACACCTTC	CASSQPGQGAFGYTF
NA	NA	TRBV7-2	TRBJ1-3	TGTGCCAGCAGCTTAATGGGGGGGCCGCCCTCTGGAAACACCATATATTTT	CASSLMGGPPSGNTIYF
NA	few	TRBV29-1	TRBJ1-4	TGCAGCATCCGGGACGGAAATGAAAAACTGTTTTTT	CSIRDGNEKLFF
TRBD1	NA	TRBV10-3	TRBJ2-7	TGTGCCATCAGTGAGAATGCCGGGACAGGGAACGAGCAGTACTTC	CAISENAGTGNEQYF
NA	NA	TRBV6-2/TRBV6-3	TRBJ2-1	TGTGCCAGCAGTTATTTTACCCATGAGCAGTTCTTC	CASSYFTHEQFF
NA	few	TRBV4-1	TRBJ1-2	TGCGCCAGCAGCCAAGATTCAGGGAGATCTAACTATGGCTACACCTTC	CASSQDSGRSNYGYTF
NA	NA	TRBV5-1	TRBJ2-3	TGCGCCAGCAGCTTGGGAACAGGTCGGGGGGATACGCAGTATTTT	CASSLGTGRGDTQYF